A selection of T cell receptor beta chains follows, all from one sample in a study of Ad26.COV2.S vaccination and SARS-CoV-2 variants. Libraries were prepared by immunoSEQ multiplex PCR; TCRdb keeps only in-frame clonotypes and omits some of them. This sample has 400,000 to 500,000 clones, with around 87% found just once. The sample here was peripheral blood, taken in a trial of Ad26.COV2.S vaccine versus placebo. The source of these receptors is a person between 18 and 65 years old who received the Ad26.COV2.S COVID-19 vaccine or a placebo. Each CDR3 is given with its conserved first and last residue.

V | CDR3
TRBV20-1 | CSASPGLGKTQYF
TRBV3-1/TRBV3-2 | CASGPGEGHDNSPLHF
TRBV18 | CASSYGKYEQYF
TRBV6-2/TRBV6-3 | CASSLGQVYGYTF
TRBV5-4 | CASSLLIGTSGGTDTQYF
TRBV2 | CASSGPSGGDEQFF
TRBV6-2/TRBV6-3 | CASSYGGEETQYF
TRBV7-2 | CASSRRQGGSEEQYF
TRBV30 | CAWGQGNNSPLHF
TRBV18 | CASSPRPREGNYEQYF
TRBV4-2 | CASSQDTAGREAFF
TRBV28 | CAGTGDSNQPQHF
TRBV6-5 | CAVWGYSNQPQHF
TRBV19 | CASSILRGNGYTF
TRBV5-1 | CASGAEYPPTGTVGYTF
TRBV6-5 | CASSSYPGQGYNEQFF
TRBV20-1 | CSAWTDYEQYF
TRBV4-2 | CASSQSRAGGYTGELFF
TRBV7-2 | CASSWDGPSSSYEQYF
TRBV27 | CASSHLGPATNEKLFF